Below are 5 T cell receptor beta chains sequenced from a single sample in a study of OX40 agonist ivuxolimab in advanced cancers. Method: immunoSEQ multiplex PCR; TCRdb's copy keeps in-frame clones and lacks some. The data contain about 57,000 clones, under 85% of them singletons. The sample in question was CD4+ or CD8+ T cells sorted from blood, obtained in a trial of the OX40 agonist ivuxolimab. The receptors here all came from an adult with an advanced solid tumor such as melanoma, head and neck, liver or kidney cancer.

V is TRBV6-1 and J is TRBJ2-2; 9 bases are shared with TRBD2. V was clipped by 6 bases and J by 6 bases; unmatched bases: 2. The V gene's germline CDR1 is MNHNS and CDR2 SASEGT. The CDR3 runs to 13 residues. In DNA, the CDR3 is TGTGCCAGCAGAGGGACTAGCCCCGGGGAGCTGTTTTTT. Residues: CASRGTSPGELFF.

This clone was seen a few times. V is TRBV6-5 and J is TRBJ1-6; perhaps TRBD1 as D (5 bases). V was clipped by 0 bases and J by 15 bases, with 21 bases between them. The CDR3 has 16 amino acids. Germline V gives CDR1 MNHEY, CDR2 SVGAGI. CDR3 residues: CASSYSSSGTIRLLHF. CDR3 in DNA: TGTGCCAGCAGTTACTCCTCTTCGGGGACTATCCGTCTCCTCCACTTT.

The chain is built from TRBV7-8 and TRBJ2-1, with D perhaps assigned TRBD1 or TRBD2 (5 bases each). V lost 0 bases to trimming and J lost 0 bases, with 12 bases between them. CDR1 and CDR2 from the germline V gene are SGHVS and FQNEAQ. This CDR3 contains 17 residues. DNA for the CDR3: TGTGCCAGCAGCTTAGCGCTCTGGGGGAGCTCCTACAATGAGCAGTTCTTC. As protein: CASSLALWGSSYNEQFF.

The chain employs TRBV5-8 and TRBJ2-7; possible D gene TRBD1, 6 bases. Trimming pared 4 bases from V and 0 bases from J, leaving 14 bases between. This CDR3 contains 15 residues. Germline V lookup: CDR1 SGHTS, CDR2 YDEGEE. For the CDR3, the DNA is TGTGCCAGCAGCCGCGGACAGCCAAACTCCTACGAGCAGTACTTC. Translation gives CASSRGQPNSYEQYF.

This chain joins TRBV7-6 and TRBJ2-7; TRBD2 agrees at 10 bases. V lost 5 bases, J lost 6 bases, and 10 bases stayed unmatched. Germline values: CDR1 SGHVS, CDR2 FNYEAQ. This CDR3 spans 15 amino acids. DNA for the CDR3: TGTGCCAGCAGCGAAGCGGGAGGGACACATACCGAGCAGTACTTC. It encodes CASSEAGGTHTEQYF.